Below, 20 T cell receptor beta chains from the same sample are listed, as sequenced in a study of graft-versus-host responses after intestinal transplantation. Antigens for these TCRs are unknown. Sequencing used immunoSEQ multiplex PCR; TCRdb keeps in-frame clones, though not all of them. In the table there are about 89,000 clones, 85% to 95% of which are singletons. Sequenced material: unstimulated CD4+ T cells sorted from spleen or lymph node cells, taken before transplant. These receptors were obtained from a human donor who was the organ donor for an intestinal transplant.

The genes are TRBV5-1 and TRBJ1-6; 7 positions match TRBD1. The germline CDR1 and CDR2 sequences are SGHRS and YFSETQ. V gave up 0 bases and J gave up 5 bases; unmatched junction bases: 14. This CDR3 is 19 amino acids long. CDR3: CASSLAGGTVRGHNSPLHF. The CDR3 nucleotides are TGCGCCAGCAGCTTGGCGGGAGGGACAGTCAGGGGTCATAATTCACCCCTCCACTTT.

This sequence joins TRBV19 and TRBJ1-5, with 7 bases that match TRBD1. The germline CDR1 and CDR2 sequences are LNHDA and SQIVND (reference sequence). The V and J ends lost 5 bases and 4 bases, in that order; junction bases with no gene match: 2. CDR3 length equals 13 residues. The CDR3 DNA is TGTGCCAGTAGTCCGACAGGGAATCAGCCCCAGCATTTT. Amino acids: CASSPTGNQPQHF.

This clone was detected only a few times. The chain carries TRBV6-6 and TRBJ1-4; D might be TRBD1 (5 bases). Germline loops: CDR1 MNHNY, CDR2 SVGAGI (reference sequence). There are 13 residues in the CDR3. Trimming took off 4 bases at V and 8 bases at J, with 11 bases between the two ends. CDR3 amino acids: CASSLGVVEKLFF. CDR3 DNA sequence: TGTGCCAGCAGTTTAGGGGTGGTGGAAAAACTGTTTTTT.

This chain connects TRBV6-1 to TRBJ2-7, with 7 positions matching TRBD1. Trimming at V came to 5 bases and at J to 0 bases, leaving 7 bases not matched to a gene. The germline V gene encodes CDR1 MNHNS and CDR2 SASEGT. The CDR3 has 15 residues. The CDR3 is CASSSGTATSYEQYF. DNA for the CDR3: TGTGCCAGCAGTTCCGGGACAGCCACCTCCTACGAGCAGTACTTC.

This chain links TRBV5-1 with TRBJ2-3, with 7 positions matching TRBD2. Trimming at V came to 6 bases and at J to 0 bases, leaving 10 bases not matched to a gene. This CDR3 region has 16 residues. Germline-derived CDR1 and CDR2 are SGHRS and YFSETQ. CDR3 loop: CASNQIAGASTDTQYF. CDR3 bases: TGCGCCAGCAATCAGATAGCGGGCGCTAGCACAGATACGCAGTATTTT.

This chain joins TRBV20-1 and TRBJ2-5, with D unresolved. The end of the DNA is better explained by TRBJ2-7, so the J call may be wrong. Germline V gene data show CDR1 as DFQATT and CDR2 as SNEGSKA (reference sequence). This CDR3 has 11 amino acids. The CDR3 DNA is TGCAGTGCCGCGGACCCTTACGAGCAGTACTTC. Amino acid sequence: CSAADPYEQYF.

J is TRBJ1-4 and V is TRBV4-3; D not resolved. Per germline, CDR1 LGHNA and CDR2 YSLEER. V shed 0 bases and J shed 8 bases, with 7 bases lying between them. The CDR3 consists of 13 residues. CDR3 in amino acids: CASSQDPGEKLFF. The DNA of the CDR3 is TGCGCCAGCAGCCAAGATCCGGGGGAAAAACTGTTTTTT.

This clone was recorded once. The chain recombines TRBV27 with TRBJ1-1; D unclear. Trimming pared 7 bases from V and 1 base from J, leaving 7 bases between. Germline CDR1 MNHEY, CDR2 SMNVEV (reference sequence). The CDR3 runs to 12 residues. In nucleotides, the CDR3 is TGTGCCAGCATGCGGCCGAACACTGAAGCTTTCTTT. This translates into CASMRPNTEAFF.

This rearrangement joins TRBV11-3 to TRBJ1-1; D remains ambiguous. Germline loops: CDR1 SGHNT, CDR2 YENEEA. V shed 1 base and J shed 1 base, with 10 bases lying between them. The CDR3 runs to 15 residues. The CDR3 nucleotides are TGTGCCAGCAGCTTAGTTGTGGCAGGGAACACTGAAGCTTTCTTT. Amino acids: CASSLVVAGNTEAFF. Full variable domain (remainder filled in from reference TRBV11-3 and TRBJ1-1): EAGVVQSPRYKIIEKKQPVAFWCNPISGHNTLYWYLQNLGQGPELLIRYENEEAVDDSQLPKDRFSAERLKGVDSTLKIQPAELGDSAVYLCASSLVVAGNTEAFFGQGTRLTVV.

The chain carries TRBV5-8 and TRBJ2-1; D is possibly TRBD1 or TRBD2 (5 bases each). This CDR3 contains 15 residues. Deletions cut 4 bases from V and 0 bases from J, with 11 bases between. CDR1 SGHTS and CDR2 YDEGEE come from the germline V gene. The CDR3 DNA reads TGTGCCAGCAGCCGTGCAGGGAGCTCCTACAATGAGCAGTTCTTC. Translating it yields CASSRAGSSYNEQFF.

The chain employs TRBV19 and TRBJ1-4, with 10 positions matching TRBD1. CDR3 size: 12 residues. Germline V lookup: CDR1 LNHDA, CDR2 SQIVND (reference sequence). Germline trimming cut 8 bases from V and 7 bases from J; bases unmatched to any gene: 1. The CDR3 sequence is CASRDRGEKLFF. The CDR3 coding sequence is TGTGCCAGTCGGGACAGGGGTGAAAAACTGTTTTTT.

The chain joins TRBV6-6 to TRBJ1-3; D is unclear. V gave up 6 bases and J gave up 0 bases, with 12 bases separating them. CDR3 length: 15 amino acids. From germline, CDR1 is MNHNY and CDR2 SVGAGI (reference sequence). The CDR3 nucleotides read TGTGCCAGCAGCCTGCGTCAGGACTCTGGAAACACCATATATTTT. Translation: CASSLRQDSGNTIYF.

The chain is built from TRBV2 and TRBJ1-1, with a weak D call TRBD1 (5 bases). V was trimmed by 10 bases and J by 2 bases, leaving 20 bases between them. The CDR3 has 15 residues. Germline CDR1 reads SNHLY; CDR2 reads FYNNEI. The CDR3 bases are TGTGCCACCCACCGAACAGGCCCGGGAAACACTGAAGCTTTCTTT. It codes for CATHRTGPGNTEAFF.

The chain combines TRBV9 with TRBJ1-5; D gene ambiguous. The germline CDR1 and CDR2 sequences are SGDLS and YYNGEE. V gave up 3 bases and J gave up 2 bases, with 12 bases separating them. The CDR3 runs 15 residues. The CDR3 nucleotides read TGTGCCAGCAGCGAAGAAGGTTTGGGCAATCAGCCCCAGCATTTT. This encodes CASSEEGLGNQPQHF.

This clone was observed a single time. The chain is built from TRBV28 and TRBJ2-2, with TRBD1 matching 7 bases. J was trimmed by 4 bases and V by 6 bases; bases with no gene match: 14. CDR3 length equals 17 residues. Germline CDR1 reads MDHEN; CDR2 reads SYDVKM. The DNA of the CDR3 is TGTGCCAGCAGCACTTTATTGACAGGGAGTGGCACCGGGGAGCTGTTTTTT. Translated: CASSTLLTGSGTGELFF.

The chain links TRBV5-4 to TRBJ1-1; unclear D gene. CDR1 is SGHNT, CDR2 YYREEE, per germline (reference sequence). The CDR3 contains 13 residues. V gave up 9 bases and J gave up 5 bases, with 17 bases separating them. This CDR3 is CATLGAIGTEAFF. CDR3 sequence (DNA): TGTGCCACCCTGGGAGCGATAGGGACTGAAGCTTTCTTT.

The V and J genes are TRBV6-6 and TRBJ2-3; D uncertain. Trimming cost V 6 bases and J 2 bases, with 12 bases left between them. The CDR3 extends over 14 amino acids. Germline lookup yields CDR1 MNHNY and CDR2 SVGAGI (reference sequence). CDR3 nucleotide sequence: TGTGCCAGCAGGGAGATAGGAGCCACAGATACGCAGTATTTT. It codes for CASREIGATDTQYF.

This chain connects TRBV28 to TRBJ2-4; weak D call: TRBD2 (5 bases). Trimming left V 4 bases short and J 9 bases short, with 13 bases between. The germline CDR1 and CDR2 sequences are MDHEN and SYDVKM. This CDR3 has 13 residues. The CDR3 sequence: CASSYWGDGIQYF. CDR3 in DNA: TGTGCCAGCAGTTATTGGGGAGATGGCATTCAGTACTTC.

V and J are TRBV6-6 and TRBJ2-7, with D hard to call. The V end was cut by 10 bases, the J end by 3 bases, with 19 bases between. The CDR3 is 14 residues long. The germline V gene has CDR1 MNHNY and CDR2 SVGAGI (reference sequence). CDR3 coding DNA: TGTGCCACCTCTAACCGGTGGCTGAACTACGAGCAGTACTTC. This sequence encodes CATSNRWLNYEQYF.

The gene calls are TRBV6-5 and TRBJ1-2; 11 nucleotides agree with TRBD1. The CDR3 extends over 15 amino acids. The trim removed 2 bases at V and 7 bases at J, leaving 6 bases unmatched. The germline gives CDR1 MNHEY, CDR2 SVGAGI. CDR3: CASSYKGQGAGGYTF. The CDR3 DNA reads as TGTGCCAGCAGTTACAAAGGACAGGGGGCTGGTGGCTACACCTTC.